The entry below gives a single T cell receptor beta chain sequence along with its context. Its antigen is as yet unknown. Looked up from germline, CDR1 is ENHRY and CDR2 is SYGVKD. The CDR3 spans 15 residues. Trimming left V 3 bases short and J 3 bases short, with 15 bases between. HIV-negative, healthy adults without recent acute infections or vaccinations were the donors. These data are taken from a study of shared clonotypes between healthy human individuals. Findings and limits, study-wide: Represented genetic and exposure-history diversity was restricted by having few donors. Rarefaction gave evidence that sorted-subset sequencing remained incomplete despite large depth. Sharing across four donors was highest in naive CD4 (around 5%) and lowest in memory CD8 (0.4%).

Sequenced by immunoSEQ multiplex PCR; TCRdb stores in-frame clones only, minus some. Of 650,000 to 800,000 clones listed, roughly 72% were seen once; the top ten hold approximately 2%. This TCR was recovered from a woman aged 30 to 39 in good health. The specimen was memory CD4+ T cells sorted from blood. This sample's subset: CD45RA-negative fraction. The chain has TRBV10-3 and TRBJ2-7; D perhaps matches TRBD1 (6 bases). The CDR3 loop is CAISDRASGVYEQYF. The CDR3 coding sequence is TGTGCCATCAGTGACCGGGCCTCAGGGGTCTACGAGCAGTACTTC.